Following are 3 T cell receptor beta chains from one sample sequenced in a study of CXCR3-negative and CXCR3-positive naive CD8 T cells. Whole-study results and caveats: A higher hydrophobicity marked the TRB CDR3s of CXCR3-positive naive cells versus CXCR3-negative naive cells.

5' RACE that incorporated UMI labels was used to prepare the TRB cDNA libraries. TCRdb re-called the 5' RACE reads and gives one entry per CDR3 protein, without DNA. The table lists approximately 7,300 distinct CDR3 sequences. These TCRs' antigens remain unknown. Sequences were obtained from naive CXCR3+ CD8+ T cells from blood. Subset specified: CD45RO-CCR7+CD27+CD95- naive CD8+ T cells expressing CXCR3 (TNR3+). The receptors were gathered from a human donor in good health. Some clones in this sample may be carry-over from other donors' samples.

V is TRBV10-3 and J is TRBJ1-2; the TCRdb call, TRBD1, lacks DNA for checking. The CDR3 covers 12 residues. Germline-derived CDR1 and CDR2 are ENHRY and SYGVKD. CDR3 residues: CAISYDRDGYTF.

The CDR3 protein is CSVTGTGFRNEQFF. The J gene is TRBJ2-1, the V gene TRBV29-1; TCRdb proposes TRBD1, but this gene call is untestable without DNA. Germline V gene sequence: CDR1 SQVTM, CDR2 ANQGSEA. CDR3 size: 14 residues.

This clonotype is deemed medium-sized by its frequency. The rearrangement joins TRBV10-3 to TRBJ2-5; TCRdb's D gene call, TRBD2, goes unchecked for lack of DNA. This CDR3 has 16 amino acids. The germline V gene has CDR1 ENHRY and CDR2 SYGVKD. The CDR3 loop reads CAISESGGSVRETQYF.